The sequence of this T cell receptor (beta chain) was determined in a study of blood T cell repertoires in COVID-19. Study information: PBMCs, B-cell-depleted T cells, or T cells provided the cDNA or gDNA that made up the material.

Here immunoSEQ multiplex PCR was the method, and the copy in TCRdb shows in-frame clones only, minus some. Among some 130,000 clones listed, about nine tenths were seen once. The clonotype comes from a man in his fifties with acute or convalescent COVID-19. Sequenced input: peripheral blood.

As DNA, the CDR3 is TGTGCCAGCAGCCTGAGGGGGGGGCTAGGACTAGCGGGCCAAGGTCCCCTTAACAATGAGCAGTTCTTC. It yields the protein CASSLRGGLGLAGQGPLNNEQFF. The V and J genes are TRBV6-2 or TRBV6-3 and TRBJ2-1; 11 bases map to TRBD2. The junction had 30 bases not matched to a gene; V was cut back by 6 bases and J by 5 bases. Per germline, CDR1 MNHEY and CDR2 SVGEGT. CDR3 length: 23 residues.